This passage covers 6 T cell receptor beta chains from one sample sequenced in a study of blood T cell repertoires in COVID-19 (TCRdb year 2020). The library was generated by the immunoSEQ multiplex PCR assay. TCRdb took over this immuneACCESS table, retaining in-frame rearrangements with V and J assigned. Such tables are incomplete; in checked studies, under half of the missing clones stem from an unresolved V gene, and the remainder is unexplained. The sample includes approximately 300,000 clones, with about 90% observed a single time. The top ten clonotypes cover about 4% of the sample. The sample was peripheral blood. These receptors all stem from a woman aged 40 to 50 with acute or convalescent COVID-19.

V usage is TRBV29-1 and J usage is TRBJ2-5; 8 bases fit TRBD1. The germline CDR1 and CDR2 sequences are SQVTM and ANQGSEA. The V and J ends lost 1 base and 5 bases, in that order; junction bases with no gene match: 6. The CDR3 sequence is 14 residues long. CDR3 bases: TGCAGCGTTGAAGGGACAGGGCGTATGGAGACCCAGTACTTC. It specifies CSVEGTGRMETQYF.

The chain couples TRBV9 to TRBJ1-2, with 7 bases fitting TRBD1. The germline V gene has CDR1 SGDLS and CDR2 YYNGEE. This CDR3 spans 15 amino acids. The V segment lost 0 bases and the J segment 3 bases; nucleotides outside the gene matches: 5. The DNA for the CDR3 is TGTGCCAGCAGCGTAGATCCCGGGACAGACTATGGCTACACCTTC. Translation: CASSVDPGTDYGYTF.

The chain recombines TRBV6-6 with TRBJ1-4; D remains unclear. The CDR3 is made up of 13 amino acids. V dropped 5 bases and J dropped 5 bases, with 9 bases sitting between them. In germline, CDR1 is MNHNY, CDR2 SVGAGI (reference sequence). The CDR3 DNA reads as TGTGCCAGCAGTGGGTCGGAGAATGAAAAACTGTTTTTT. Amino acid sequence: CASSGSENEKLFF.

This clone was seen more than once but under ten times. This chain links TRBV7-2 with TRBJ1-6; a weak D match, TRBD1 (5 bases). CDR3 length: 16 residues. CDR1 SGHTA and CDR2 FQGNSA come from the germline V gene. The V and J ends lost 5 bases and 6 bases respectively, with 17 bases between them. CDR3 nucleotides: TGTGCCAGCAGCCAAATATCCGGGGGGAGTAATTCACCCCTCCACTTT. This sequence encodes CASSQISGGSNSPLHF. Combining the CDR3 with reference TRBV7-2 and TRBJ1-6 gives the whole variable domain GAGVSQSPSNKVTEKGKDVELRCDPISGHTALYWYRQSLGQGLEFLIYFQGNSAPDKSGLPSDRFSAERTGGSVSTLTIQRTQQEDSAVYLCASSQISGGSNSPLHFGNGTRLTVT.

The chain joins TRBV29-1 to TRBJ1-1; possibly TRBD1 for D (5 bases). Trimming pared 7 bases from V and 0 bases from J, leaving 9 bases between. The CDR3 has 12 residues. Germline V lookup: CDR1 SQVTM, CDR2 ANQGSEA. The CDR3 sequence is CSAVQVNTEAFF. The CDR3 DNA sequence: TGCAGCGCCGTACAGGTGAACACTGAAGCTTTCTTT.

The chain couples TRBV4-1 to TRBJ2-4; D perhaps matches TRBD2 (6 bases). The CDR3 runs to 16 residues. CDR1 is MGHRA, CDR2 YSYEKL, per germline. V lost 1 base and J 3 bases, leaving 13 bases between the germline ends. CDR3 in DNA: TGCGCCAGCAGCCAAGTAAGGAGGGCAGGCAAAAACATTCAGTACTTC. It specifies CASSQVRRAGKNIQYF.